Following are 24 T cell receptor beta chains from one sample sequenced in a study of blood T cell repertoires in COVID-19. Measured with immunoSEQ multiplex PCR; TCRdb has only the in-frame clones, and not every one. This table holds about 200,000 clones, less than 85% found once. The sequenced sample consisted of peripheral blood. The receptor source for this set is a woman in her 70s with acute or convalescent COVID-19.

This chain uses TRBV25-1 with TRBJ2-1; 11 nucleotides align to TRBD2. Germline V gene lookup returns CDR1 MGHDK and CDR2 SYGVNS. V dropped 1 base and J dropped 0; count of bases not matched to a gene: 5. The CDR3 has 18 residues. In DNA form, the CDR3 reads TGTGCCAGCAGTGAATCTAGCGGGAGGCCCAGCTCCTACAATGAGCAGTTCTTC. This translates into CASSESSGRPSSYNEQFF.

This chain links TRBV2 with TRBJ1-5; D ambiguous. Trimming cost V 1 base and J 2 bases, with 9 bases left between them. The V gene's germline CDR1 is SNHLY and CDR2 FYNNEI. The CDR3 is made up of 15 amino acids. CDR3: CASSEGTRGNQPQHF. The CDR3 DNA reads TGTGCCAGCAGTGAAGGGACGCGGGGCAATCAGCCCCAGCATTTT. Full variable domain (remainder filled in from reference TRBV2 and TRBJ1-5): EPEVTQTPSHQVTQMGQEVILRCVPISNHLYFYWYRQILGQKVEFLVSFYNNEISEKSEIFDDQFSVERPDGSNFTLKIRSTKLEDSAMYFCASSEGTRGNQPQHFGDGTRLSIL.

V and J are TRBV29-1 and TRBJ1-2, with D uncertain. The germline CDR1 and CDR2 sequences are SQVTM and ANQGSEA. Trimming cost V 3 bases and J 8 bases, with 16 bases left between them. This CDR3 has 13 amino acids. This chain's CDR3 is CSVDPAVEGGYTF. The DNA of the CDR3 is TGCAGCGTTGATCCGGCGGTAGAGGGAGGCTACACCTTC. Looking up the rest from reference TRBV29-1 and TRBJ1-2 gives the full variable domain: SAVISQKPSRDICQRGTSLTIQCQVDSQVTMMFWYRQQPGQSLTLIATANQGSEATYESGFVIDKFPISRPNLTFSTLTVSNMSPEDSSIYLCSVDPAVEGGYTFGSGTRLTVV.

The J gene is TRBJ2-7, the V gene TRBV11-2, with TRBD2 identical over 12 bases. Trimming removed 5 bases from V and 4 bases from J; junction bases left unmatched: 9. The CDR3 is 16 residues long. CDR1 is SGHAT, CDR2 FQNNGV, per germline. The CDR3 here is CASSRDRTSGIYEQYF. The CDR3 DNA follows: TGTGCCAGCAGCAGAGACAGGACTAGCGGGATTTACGAGCAGTACTTC.

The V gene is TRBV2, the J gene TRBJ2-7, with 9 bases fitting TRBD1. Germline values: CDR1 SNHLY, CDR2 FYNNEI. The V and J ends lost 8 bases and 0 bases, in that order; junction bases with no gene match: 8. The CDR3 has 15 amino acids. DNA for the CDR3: TGTGCCAGCTGGGGATCGGGACAGGGCTCCTACGAGCAGTACTTC. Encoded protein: CASWGSGQGSYEQYF.

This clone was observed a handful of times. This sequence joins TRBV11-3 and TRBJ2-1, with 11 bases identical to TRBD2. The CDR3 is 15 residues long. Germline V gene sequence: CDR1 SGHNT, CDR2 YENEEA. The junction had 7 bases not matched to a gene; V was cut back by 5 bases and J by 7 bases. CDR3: CASSPIAGGENEQFF. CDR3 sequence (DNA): TGTGCCAGCAGCCCGATAGCGGGAGGGGAGAATGAGCAGTTCTTC.

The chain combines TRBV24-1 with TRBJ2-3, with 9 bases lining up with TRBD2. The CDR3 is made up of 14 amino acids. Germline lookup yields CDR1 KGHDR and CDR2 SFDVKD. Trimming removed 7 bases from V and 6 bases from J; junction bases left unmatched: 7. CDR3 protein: CATSYSGRSDTQYF. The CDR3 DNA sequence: TGTGCCACCAGCTATAGCGGGAGATCGGATACGCAGTATTTT.

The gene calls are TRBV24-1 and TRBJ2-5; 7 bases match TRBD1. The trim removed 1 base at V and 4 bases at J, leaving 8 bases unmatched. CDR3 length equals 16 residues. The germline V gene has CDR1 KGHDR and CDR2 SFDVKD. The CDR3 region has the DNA TGTGCCACCAGTGATTTCGGGCAAACAGGGGCAGAGACCCAGTACTTC. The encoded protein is CATSDFGQTGAETQYF.

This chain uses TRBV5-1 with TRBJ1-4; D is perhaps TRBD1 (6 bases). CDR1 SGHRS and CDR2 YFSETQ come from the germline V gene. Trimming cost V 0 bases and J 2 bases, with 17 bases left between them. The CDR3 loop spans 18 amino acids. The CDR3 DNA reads TGCGCCAGCAGCTTGGCGCAGGGGTCCGACGTGACTAATGAAAAACTGTTTTTT. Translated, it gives CASSLAQGSDVTNEKLFF.

The chain's CDR3 is CASSYSSQGARETQYF. Here the CDR3 DNA reads TGTGCCAGCAGTTACTCGAGTCAGGGGGCGAGGGAGACCCAGTACTTC. The chain employs TRBV6-5 and TRBJ2-5; 8 nucleotides match TRBD1. Germline values: CDR1 MNHEY, CDR2 SVGAGI. V was pared by 0 bases and J by 5 bases, with 8 bases of the junction left unmatched. The CDR3 consists of 16 residues.

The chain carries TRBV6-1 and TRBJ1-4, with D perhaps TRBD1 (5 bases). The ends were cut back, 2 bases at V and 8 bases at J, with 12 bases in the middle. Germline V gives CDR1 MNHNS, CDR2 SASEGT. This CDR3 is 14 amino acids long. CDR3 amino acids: CASSEWVTDEKLFF. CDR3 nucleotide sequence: TGTGCCAGCAGTGAATGGGTGACAGACGAAAAACTGTTTTTT.

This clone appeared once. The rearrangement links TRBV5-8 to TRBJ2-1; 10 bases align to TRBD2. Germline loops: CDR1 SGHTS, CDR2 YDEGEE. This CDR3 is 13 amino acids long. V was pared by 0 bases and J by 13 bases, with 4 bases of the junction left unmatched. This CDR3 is CASSLEASGGQFF. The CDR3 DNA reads TGTGCCAGCAGCTTGGAGGCTAGCGGGGGTCAGTTCTTC.

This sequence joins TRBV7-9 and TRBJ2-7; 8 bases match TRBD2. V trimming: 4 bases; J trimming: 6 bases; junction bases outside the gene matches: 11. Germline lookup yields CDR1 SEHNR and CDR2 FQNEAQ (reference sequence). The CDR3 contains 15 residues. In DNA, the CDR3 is TGTGCCAGCAGCTCCGAGCGGGAGCCCTTTGGCGAGCAGTACTTC. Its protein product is CASSSEREPFGEQYF. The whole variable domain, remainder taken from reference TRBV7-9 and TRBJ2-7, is DTGVSQNPRHKITKRGQNVTFRCDPISEHNRLYWYRQTLGQGPEFLTYFQNEAQLEKSRLLSDRFSAERPKGSFSTLEIQRTEQGDSAMYLCASSSEREPFGEQYFGPGTRLTVT.

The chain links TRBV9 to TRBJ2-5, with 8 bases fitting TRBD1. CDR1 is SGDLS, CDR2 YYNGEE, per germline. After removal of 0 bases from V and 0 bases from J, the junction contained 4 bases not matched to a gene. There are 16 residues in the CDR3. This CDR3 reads CASSVGAGGYQETQYF. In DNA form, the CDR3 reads TGTGCCAGCAGCGTAGGGGCAGGGGGCTACCAAGAGACCCAGTACTTC.

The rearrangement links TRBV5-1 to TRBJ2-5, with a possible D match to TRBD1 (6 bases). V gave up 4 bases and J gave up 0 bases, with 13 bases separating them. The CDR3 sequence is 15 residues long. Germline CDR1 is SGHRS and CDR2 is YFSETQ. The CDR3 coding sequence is TGCGCCAGCAGCCTTCGACAGGACAACCAAGAGACCCAGTACTTC. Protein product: CASSLRQDNQETQYF.

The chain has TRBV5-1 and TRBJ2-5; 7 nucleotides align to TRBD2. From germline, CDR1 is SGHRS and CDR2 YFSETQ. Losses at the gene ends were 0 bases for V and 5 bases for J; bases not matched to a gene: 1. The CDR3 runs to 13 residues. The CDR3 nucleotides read TGCGCCAGCAGCTTGGAGGGAGGGGAGACCCAGTACTTC. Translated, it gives CASSLEGGETQYF. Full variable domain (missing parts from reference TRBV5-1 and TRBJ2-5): KAGVTQTPRYLIKTRGQQVTLSCSPISGHRSVSWYQQTPGQGLQFLFEYFSETQRNKGNFPGRFSGRQFSNSRSEMNVSTLELGDSALYLCASSLEGGETQYFGPGTRLLVL.

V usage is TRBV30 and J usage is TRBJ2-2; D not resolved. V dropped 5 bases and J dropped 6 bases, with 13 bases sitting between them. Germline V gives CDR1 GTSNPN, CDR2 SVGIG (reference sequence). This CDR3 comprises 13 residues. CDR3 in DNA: TGTGCCTGGGCCCTGACACGTCCCGGGGAGCTGTTTTTT. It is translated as CAWALTRPGELFF.

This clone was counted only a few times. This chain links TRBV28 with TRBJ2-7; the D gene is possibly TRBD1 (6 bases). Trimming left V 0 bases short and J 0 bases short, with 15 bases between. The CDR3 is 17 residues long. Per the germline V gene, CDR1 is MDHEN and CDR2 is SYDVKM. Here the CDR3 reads CASSLWEVGGHSYEQYF. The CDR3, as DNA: TGTGCCAGCAGTTTATGGGAGGTTGGGGGACACTCCTACGAGCAGTACTTC.

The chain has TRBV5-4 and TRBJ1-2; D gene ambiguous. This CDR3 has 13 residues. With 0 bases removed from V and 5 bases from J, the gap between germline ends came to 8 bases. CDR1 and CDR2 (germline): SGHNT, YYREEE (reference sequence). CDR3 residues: CASSLDHLYGYTF. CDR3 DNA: TGTGCCAGCAGCTTGGACCACCTATATGGCTACACCTTC.

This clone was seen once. CDR3 protein: CASSQSQDTRRGHLDNEQFF. For the CDR3, the DNA is TGTGCCAGCAGTCAAAGTCAAGATACTAGAAGGGGGCATTTGGACAATGAGCAGTTCTTC. This chain connects TRBV3-1 (or the pseudogene TRBV3-2) to TRBJ2-1; 7 bases line up with TRBD1. Trimming at V came to 6 bases and at J to 5 bases, leaving 25 bases not matched to a gene. This CDR3 has 20 amino acids. CDR1 is LGHDT, CDR2 YNNKEL, per germline (reference sequence).

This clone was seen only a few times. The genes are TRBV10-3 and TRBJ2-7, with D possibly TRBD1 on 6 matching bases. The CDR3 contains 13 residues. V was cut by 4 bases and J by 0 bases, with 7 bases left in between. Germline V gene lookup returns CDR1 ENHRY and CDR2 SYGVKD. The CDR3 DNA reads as TGTGCCATCAGTGGGACAGACTCCTACGAGCAGTACTTC. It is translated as CAISGTDSYEQYF.

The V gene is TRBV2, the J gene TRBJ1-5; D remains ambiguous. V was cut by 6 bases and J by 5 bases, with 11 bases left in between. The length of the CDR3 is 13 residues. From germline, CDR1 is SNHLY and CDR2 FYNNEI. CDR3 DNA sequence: TGTGCCAGCAGGGTGGAAGGAGATCAGCCCCAGCATTTT. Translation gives CASRVEGDQPQHF. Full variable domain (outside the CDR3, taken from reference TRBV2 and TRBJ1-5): EPEVTQTPSHQVTQMGQEVILRCVPISNHLYFYWYRQILGQKVEFLVSFYNNEISEKSEIFDDQFSVERPDGSNFTLKIRSTKLEDSAMYFCASRVEGDQPQHFGDGTRLSIL.

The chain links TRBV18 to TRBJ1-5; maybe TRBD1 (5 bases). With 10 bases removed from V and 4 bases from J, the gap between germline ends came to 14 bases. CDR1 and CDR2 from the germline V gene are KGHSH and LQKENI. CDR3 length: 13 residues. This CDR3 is CATSIGHNQPQHF. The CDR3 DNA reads TGTGCCACATCCATTGGACATAATCAGCCCCAGCATTTT.

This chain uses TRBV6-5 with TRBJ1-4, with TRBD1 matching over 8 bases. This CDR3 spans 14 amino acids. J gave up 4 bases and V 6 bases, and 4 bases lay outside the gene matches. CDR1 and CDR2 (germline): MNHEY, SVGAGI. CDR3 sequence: CASRRQGSNEKLFF. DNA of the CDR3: TGTGCCAGCAGGCGACAGGGGAGTAATGAAAAACTGTTTTTT.